This T cell receptor beta chain was profiled in a study of control samples from healthy donors and cancer patients. Germline assignment: CDR1 LNHDA and CDR2 SQIVND (reference sequence). CDR3 length: 15 residues. The trim removed 5 bases at V and 2 bases at J, leaving 9 bases unmatched. TCRdb's table, derived via immunoSEQ multiplex PCR, lists solely in-frame clones and lacks some. The profile covers about 180,000 clones, with around 90% appearing a single time and more than 1.3% taken by the ten largest. Sequencing was performed on blood. This sequence originates from a young man in good health. The V and J genes are TRBV19 and TRBJ2-7; 7 nucleotides line up with TRBD1. The CDR3 loop is CASSPQATGPYEQYF. Here the CDR3 DNA reads TGTGCCAGTAGTCCCCAAGCGACAGGGCCCTACGAGCAGTACTTC.